Listed below are T cell receptor beta chains from one sample, sequenced in a study of identical twins. MiXCR, applied by TCRdb to the 5' RACE reads, yields one record per CDR3 protein. The sample has hundreds of thousands of distinct CDR3 sequences, over 20% seen once. These same records also appear under a second study, on T cells expressing NK-cell markers.

Material for sequencing was PBMCs. These receptors were obtained from a woman aged 18-29 years in good health. Both conserved end residues are part of each CDR3. The order of the fields is V gene, clone size, J gene, D gene, CDR3 DNA, CDR3 protein. D genes are given only for firm matches. Where a row states a size, it is once, few, many or the class of an expanded clone; other rows omit it.

TRBV20-1	many	TRBJ1-1	.	TGCAGTGCTAGAGGTTTGGGGACTGCTGAAGCTTTCTTT	CSARGLGTAEAFF
TRBV5-1	few	TRBJ2-1	.	TGCGCCAGCAGATCTTGGGGGACCAACAATGAGCAGTTCTTC	CASRSWGTNNEQFF
TRBV6-1	.	TRBJ1-5	.	TGTGCCGGCCGGCCGATGGGGAATCAGCCCCAGCATTTT	CAGRPMGNQPQHF
TRBV20-1	many	TRBJ2-3	.	TGCAGTGCCAGACCCTACACAGATACGCAGTATTTT	CSARPYTDTQYF
TRBV12-3/TRBV12-4	.	TRBJ2-7	.	TGTGCCAGCACTCTGTGGGGCTCGTTCGAGCAGTACTTC	CASTLWGSFEQYF
TRBV20-1	many	TRBJ1-2	TRBD1	TGCAGTGCTTGGGGGGACAGCCTTAACTATGGCTACACCTTC	CSAWGDSLNYGYTF
TRBV9	.	TRBJ2-7	.	TGTGCCAGCAGCGCTACCACAGGCTCCGAGCAGTACTTC	CASSATTGSEQYF
TRBV6-1	.	TRBJ2-7	.	TGTGCCAGTAGGGTAGGCGGTGGGGGATTGTACGAGCAGTACTTC	CASRVGGGGLYEQYF
TRBV15	.	TRBJ2-7	.	TGTGCCACCAGCAGAGATCTAAGCAACGAGCAGTACTTC	CATSRDLSNEQYF
TRBV20-1	many	TRBJ2-5	.	TGCAGTGCTAGCCAAGGGGGGGACCAAGAGACCCAGTACTTC	CSASQGGDQETQYF
TRBV15	few	TRBJ1-4	TRBD1	TGTGCCACCAGCAGGCCGGGACAGGGGGATGAAAAACTGTTTTTT	CATSRPGQGDEKLFF
TRBV10-3	few	TRBJ2-2	.	TGTGCCATCAGTGACCCCGGGACTTTGGAGAACACCGGGGAGCTGTTTTTT	CAISDPGTLENTGELFF
TRBV2	few	TRBJ2-3	TRBD2	TGTGCCAGCAGACGGACTAGCGGGAGGGCAGATACGCAGTATTTT	CASRRTSGRADTQYF
TRBV6-2/TRBV6-3	few	TRBJ2-3	TRBD2	TGTGCCAGCAGTTACTCGACTCGCGGGAGTGCAGATACGCAGTATTTT	CASSYSTRGSADTQYF
TRBV12-3/TRBV12-4	.	TRBJ2-4	.	TGTGCCAGCAGCCCCATAGACAGGCCACTAGCCAAAAACATTCAGTACTTC	CASSPIDRPLAKNIQYF
TRBV20-1	.	TRBJ2-7	TRBD2	TGCAGTGCTAGTCATCTAGCGGGCTACTCCTACGAGCAGTACTTC	CSASHLAGYSYEQYF
TRBV28	few	TRBJ2-1	TRBD1	TGTGCCAGCAGTCCTCGACCGACAGGGAGCAATGAGCAGTTCTTC	CASSPRPTGSNEQFF
TRBV18	few	TRBJ2-7	TRBD2	TGTGCCAGCTCACCGGGAGGGTTCAACTACGAGCAGTACTTC	CASSPGGFNYEQYF
TRBV11-2	.	TRBJ2-1	.	TGTGCCAGCAGCTTATACCGGGAGAAGGGAAATGAGCAGTTCTTC	CASSLYREKGNEQFF
TRBV10-3	.	TRBJ2-7	TRBD2	TGTGCCATCAGTGAAGATGGGACTAGCGCCTACGAGCAGTACTTC	CAISEDGTSAYEQYF
TRBV12-3/TRBV12-4	.	TRBJ1-6	.	TGTGCCAGCAGTTTTGTGTATTCACCCCTCCACTTT	CASSFVYSPLHF
TRBV4-2	.	TRBJ1-2	TRBD1	TGTGCCAGCAGCCAAGATGAACGGACAGGAGGAGAGGGCTACACCTTC	CASSQDERTGGEGYTF
TRBV5-1	.	TRBJ1-1	.	TGCGCCAGCAGAGGCGGGGAAGGCACTGAAGCTTTCTTT	CASRGGEGTEAFF
TRBV29-1	.	TRBJ1-5	.	TGCAGCGTCTGGCAGGGTACCCAGCATTTT	CSVWQGTQHF
TRBV7-8	few	TRBJ1-2	.	TGTGCCAGCAGCTTATCCAGGCCTAACTATGGCTACACCTTC	CASSLSRPNYGYTF
TRBV20-1	.	TRBJ2-1	.	TGCAGTGGGTGGGGGAGGAGCTCCTACAATGAGCAGTTCTTC	CSGWGRSSYNEQFF
TRBV15	few	TRBJ2-2	.	TGTGCCACCAGCAGTGGGCGGACGTACACCGGGGAGCTGTTTTTT	CATSSGRTYTGELFF